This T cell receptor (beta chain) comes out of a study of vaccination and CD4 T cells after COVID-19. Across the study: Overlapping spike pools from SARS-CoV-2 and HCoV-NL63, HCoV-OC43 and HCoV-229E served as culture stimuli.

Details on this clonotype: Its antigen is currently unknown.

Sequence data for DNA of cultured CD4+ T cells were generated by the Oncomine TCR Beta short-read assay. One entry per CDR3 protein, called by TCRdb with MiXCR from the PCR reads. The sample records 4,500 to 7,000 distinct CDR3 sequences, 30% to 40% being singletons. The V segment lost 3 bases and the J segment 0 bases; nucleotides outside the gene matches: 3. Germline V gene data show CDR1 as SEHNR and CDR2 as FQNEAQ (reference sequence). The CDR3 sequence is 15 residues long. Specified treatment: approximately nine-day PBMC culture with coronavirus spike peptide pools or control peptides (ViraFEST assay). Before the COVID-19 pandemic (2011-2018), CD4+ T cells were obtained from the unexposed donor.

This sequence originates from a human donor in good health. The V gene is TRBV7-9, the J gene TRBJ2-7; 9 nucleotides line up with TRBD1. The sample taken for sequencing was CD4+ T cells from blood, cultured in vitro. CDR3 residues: CASSLWDRVSYEQYF. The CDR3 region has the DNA TGTGCCAGCAGCTTGTGGGACAGGGTCTCCTACGAGCAGTACTTC.